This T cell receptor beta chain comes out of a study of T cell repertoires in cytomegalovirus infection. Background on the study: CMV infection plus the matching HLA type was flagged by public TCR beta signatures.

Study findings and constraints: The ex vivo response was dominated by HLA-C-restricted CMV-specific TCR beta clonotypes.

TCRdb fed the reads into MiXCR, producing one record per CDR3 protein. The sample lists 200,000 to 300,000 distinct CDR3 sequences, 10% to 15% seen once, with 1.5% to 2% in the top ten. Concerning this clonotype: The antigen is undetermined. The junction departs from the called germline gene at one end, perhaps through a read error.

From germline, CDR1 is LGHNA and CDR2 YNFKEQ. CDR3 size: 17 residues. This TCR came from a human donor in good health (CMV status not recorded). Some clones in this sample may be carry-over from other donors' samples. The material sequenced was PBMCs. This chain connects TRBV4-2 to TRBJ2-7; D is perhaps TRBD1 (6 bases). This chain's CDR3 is CASSHPQSFGQSYEQNF. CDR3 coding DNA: TGTGCCAGCAGCCATCCGCAATCCTTCGGACAGTCCTACGAGCAGAACTTC.